This is a list of T cell receptor beta chains from one sample in a study of blood T cell repertoires in COVID-19. Produced via immunoSEQ multiplex PCR; TCRdb's table is partial and in-frame only. The table shows about 87,000 clones, with over 75% occurring only once. The specimen was peripheral blood. These receptors were taken from a woman of 80 years or more with COVID-19, enrolled during active disease. Each CDR3 is given with its conserved first and last residue. The D gene is left open where the match is weak. Clone size appears in some rows only: once, few, many, or a class for an expanded clone.

cdr3_length j_call v_call clone_size d_call cdr3_nt cdr3_aa
14 TRBJ1-3 TRBV28 few . TGTGCCAGCGGGACACCGAGCTCTGGAAACACCATATATTTT CASGTPSSGNTIYF
18 TRBJ2-2 TRBV10-3 . TRBD2 TGTGCCATGACCGGCGGACTAGCGGGGGGGCCGAGCACCGGGGAGCTGTTTTTT CAMTGGLAGGPSTGELFF
13 TRBJ2-1 TRBV7-2 . TRBD1 TGTGCCAGCAGCCGGACAGGGGTTTATGAGCAGTTCTTC CASSRTGVYEQFF
15 TRBJ2-7 TRBV7-9 . TRBD2 TGTGCCAGCAGCTTAGGCCTAGCGGGATCTTACGAGCAGTACTTC CASSLGLAGSYEQYF
16 TRBJ2-7 TRBV19 . TRBD2 TGTGCCAGTAGTTCGACCCGAAGCGGGAGGTCCTACGAGCAGTACTTC CASSSTRSGRSYEQYF
16 TRBJ2-7 TRBV27 . TRBD2 TGTGCCAGCAGTTTATCCCAAGCGGGAGGGCCCTACGAGCAGTACTTC CASSLSQAGGPYEQYF
14 TRBJ1-2 TRBV19 . . TGTGCCAGTAGTATAGTAGGGACATCCTATGGCTACACCTTC CASSIVGTSYGYTF
13 TRBJ1-1 TRBV10-3 once TRBD1 TGTGCCATCGGGGGGACAGGGTTCACTGAAGCTTTCTTT CAIGGTGFTEAFF
17 TRBJ2-7 TRBV7-3 . . TGTGCCAGCAGCTTAACCCCGTGGGCCCAAGGCTTCTACGAGCAGTACTTC CASSLTPWAQGFYEQYF
12 TRBJ2-3 TRBV28 . . TGTGCCAGCAGTCCAGGTCCGCTGGCGCAGTATTTT CASSPGPLAQYF
13 TRBJ1-2 TRBV12-5 . TRBD1 TGTGCTAGTGGGACGACAGGGGGGTATGGCTACACCTTC CASGTTGGYGYTF
13 TRBJ2-7 TRBV21-1 few . TGTTTCGAGGTAGCGGGATTCTCCTACGAGCAGTACTTC CFEVAGFSYEQYF
14 TRBJ2-7 TRBV11-1 . TRBD1 TGTGCCAGCAGCTTAAACAGGGGAGCGAGCGAGCAGTACTTC CASSLNRGASEQYF
16 TRBJ2-7 TRBV9 once TRBD2 TGTGCCAGCAGCGTAGCTGGAACTAGCGGGGTCTACGAGCAGTACTTC CASSVAGTSGVYEQYF
14 TRBJ1-4 TRBV19 . . TGTGCCACCCGATATGGGGAGCGAAATGAAAAACTGTTTTTT CATRYGERNEKLFF
13 TRBJ2-1 TRBV7-9 . . TGTGCCAGCAGCGTGGACTATGCGGGTGAGCAGTTCTTC CASSVDYAGEQFF
14 TRBJ2-1 TRBV5-5 . . TGTGCCAGCAGCTTGGCAGGGGCCTACAATGAGCAGTTCTTC CASSLAGAYNEQFF
15 TRBJ2-7 TRBV7-3 few TRBD2 TGTGCCAGCAGCCGAGACACTAGCGGGAACTACGAGCAGTACTTC CASSRDTSGNYEQYF
19 TRBJ2-7 TRBV4-1 . TRBD2 TGCGCCAGCAGCCAAGACAAATCTCAGGGACTAGTAACCCCCTACGAGCAGTACTTC CASSQDKSQGLVTPYEQYF
15 TRBJ1-3 TRBV19 . . TGTGCCAGTAGTACCTCAACGGTCTCTGGAAACACCATATATTTT CASSTSTVSGNTIYF
16 TRBJ2-1 TRBV7-3 . TRBD1 TGTGCCAGCAGCCCCCTCCGGACAGGGCCAGGCGGTGAGCAGTTCTTC CASSPLRTGPGGEQFF
14 TRBJ1-2 TRBV28 . TRBD1 TGTGCCAGCAGTTCGGGACAGGGGACAGATGGCTACACCTTC CASSSGQGTDGYTF
16 TRBJ1-6 TRBV5-6 . TRBD1 TGTGCCAGCAGCTTGGTGGGGGACAGCCATAATTCACCCCTCCACTTT CASSLVGDSHNSPLHF
13 TRBJ1-4 TRBV18 . . TGTGCCAGCTCGAGGATTCTGGATGAAAAACTGTTTTTT CASSRILDEKLFF
14 TRBJ1-1 TRBV2 . TRBD1 TGTGCCAGCAGCTTACAGGGGTTTGAGGGTGAAGCTTTCTTT CASSLQGFEGEAFF
15 TRBJ2-1 TRBV5-1 . TRBD2 TGCGCCAGCAGCTTGAGCGGACTAGCGCTAAATGAGCAGTTCTTC CASSLSGLALNEQFF
13 TRBJ1-1 TRBV7-2 . TRBD1 TGTGCCAGCAGCTTGGACAGGGAGGCTGAAGCTTTCTTT CASSLDREAEAFF
15 TRBJ2-3 TRBV11-3 . TRBD2 TGTGCCAGCAGCTTAATGGGAGGGCCGGAAGATACGCAGTATTTT CASSLMGGPEDTQYF
16 TRBJ2-3 TRBV5-1 . . TGCGCCAGCAGCTTGTCGCCCTTTAGCGGCACAGATACGCAGTATTTT CASSLSPFSGTDTQYF
13 TRBJ2-7 TRBV5-1 . . TGCGCCAGCACCACGGATCGACGCGGCGAGCAGTACTTC CASTTDRRGEQYF
15 TRBJ2-7 TRBV7-2 few . TGTGCCAGCAGCTTACGTTCTGGCGGGTCCTACGAGCAGTACTTC CASSLRSGGSYEQYF
18 TRBJ2-3 TRBV5-1 . TRBD2 TGCGCCAGCAGCGCAGGGGGACTAGCGGGAGGTAGCACAGATACGCAGTATTTT CASSAGGLAGGSTDTQYF
14 TRBJ2-5 TRBV25-1 . . TGTGCCAGCAGTGAGCCGCGGTGGCAGGAGACCCAGTACTTC CASSEPRWQETQYF
13 TRBJ1-2 TRBV5-1 . . TGCGCCAGCAGCTTGAAGGGAGGCTATGGCTACACCTTC CASSLKGGYGYTF
16 TRBJ1-2 TRBV3-1/TRBV3-2 . TRBD1 TGTGCCAGCAGCACCCGTAGAGGGGGCGCAAACTATGGCTACACCTTC CASSTRRGGANYGYTF
18 TRBJ2-7 TRBV27 . TRBD2 TGTGCCAGCAGTTTAACCAGGGGACCGGGACTAGCGGGTTACGAGCAGTACTTC CASSLTRGPGLAGYEQYF
12 TRBJ1-2 TRBV7-2 . . TGTGCCAGCAGCTTGGCAGGGTATGGCTACACCTTC CASSLAGYGYTF
15 TRBJ1-2 TRBV19 . TRBD1 TGTGCCAGTAGTATTACCGGGACAGGGGGCTATGGCTACACCTTC CASSITGTGGYGYTF
13 TRBJ2-3 TRBV7-3 . . TGTGCCAGCAGCTTACAATCCCCAGATACGCAGTATTTT CASSLQSPDTQYF
15 TRBJ2-1 TRBV29-1 once . TGCAGCGTTGATGTTAGAAGGGGAACCTACAATGAGCAGTTCTTC CSVDVRRGTYNEQFF
13 TRBJ2-7 TRBV7-3 . . TGTGCCAGCAGCTTAGCAGGGGATGGCGAGCAGTACTTC CASSLAGDGEQYF
13 TRBJ2-6 TRBV12-3/TRBV12-4 few . TGTGCCAGCGGGCTCTCTGGGGCCAACGTCCTGACTTTC CASGLSGANVLTF
15 TRBJ1-5 TRBV18 . . TGTGCCAGCTCACGCGGGGGCGCGGGCAATCAGCCCCAGCATTTT CASSRGGAGNQPQHF
16 TRBJ1-5 TRBV28 few TRBD1 TGTGCCAGCAGCCCCCGGACAGGTTCGGGCAATCAGCCCCAGCATTTT CASSPRTGSGNQPQHF
14 TRBJ1-2 TRBV6-6 . . TGTGCCAGCAGTTACGGGGGGTCGGACTATGGCTACACCTTC CASSYGGSDYGYTF
14 TRBJ1-2 TRBV25-1 . . TGTGCCAGCAGTGAACAGAACCCTAGCTATGGCTACACCTTC CASSEQNPSYGYTF
14 TRBJ1-2 TRBV5-1 . . TGCGCCAGCAGCTCCGGGGGGGGTAACTATGGCTACACCTTC CASSSGGGNYGYTF